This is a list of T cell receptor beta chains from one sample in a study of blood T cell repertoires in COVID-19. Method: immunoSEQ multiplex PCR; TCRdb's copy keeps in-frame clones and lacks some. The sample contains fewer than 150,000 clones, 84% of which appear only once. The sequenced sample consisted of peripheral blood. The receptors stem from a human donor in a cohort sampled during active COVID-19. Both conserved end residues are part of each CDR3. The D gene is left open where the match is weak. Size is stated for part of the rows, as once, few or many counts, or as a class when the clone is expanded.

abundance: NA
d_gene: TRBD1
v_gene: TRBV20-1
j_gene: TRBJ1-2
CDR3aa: CSASQKGASVNYGYTF
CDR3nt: TGCAGTGCTAGTCAAAAGGGGGCCTCAGTCAACTATGGCTACACCTTC

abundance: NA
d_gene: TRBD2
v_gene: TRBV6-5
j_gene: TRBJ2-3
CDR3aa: CASSRTGGRTDTQYF
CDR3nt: TGTGCCAGCAGCCGAACGGGGGGGCGTACAGATACGCAGTATTTT

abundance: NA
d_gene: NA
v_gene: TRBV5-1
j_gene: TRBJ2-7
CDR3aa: CASSRQAGATYEQYF
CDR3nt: TGCGCCAGCAGCCGCCAGGCAGGGGCCACCTACGAGCAGTACTTC

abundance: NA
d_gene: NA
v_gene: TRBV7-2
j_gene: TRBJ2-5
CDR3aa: CASSLGSTNQETQYF
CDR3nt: TGTGCCAGCAGCTTAGGGTCAACAAATCAAGAGACCCAGTACTTC

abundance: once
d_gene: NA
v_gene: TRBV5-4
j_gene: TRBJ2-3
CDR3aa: CASSLRGIPKEAQYF
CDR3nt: TGTGCCAGCAGCTTGCGCGGGATACCTAAAGAGGCGCAGTATTTT

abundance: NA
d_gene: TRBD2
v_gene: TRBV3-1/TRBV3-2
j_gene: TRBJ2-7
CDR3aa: CASSYSGGAYEQYF
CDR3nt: TGTGCCAGCAGCTACAGCGGGGGGGCCTACGAGCAGTACTTC

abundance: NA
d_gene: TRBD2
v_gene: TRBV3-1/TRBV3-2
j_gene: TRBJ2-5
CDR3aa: CASSTSSGGSTETQYF
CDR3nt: TGTGCCAGCAGCACCTCTAGCGGGGGTAGTACAGAGACCCAGTACTTC

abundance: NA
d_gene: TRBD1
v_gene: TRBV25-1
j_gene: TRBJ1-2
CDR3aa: CASSEENRGNYGYTF
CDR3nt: TGTGCCAGCAGTGAGGAAAACAGGGGTAACTATGGCTACACCTTC

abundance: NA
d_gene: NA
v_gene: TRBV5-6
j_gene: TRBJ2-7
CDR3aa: CASSLDRRSGQYF
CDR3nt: TGTGCCAGCAGCTTGGACAGGCGATCAGGGCAGTACTTC

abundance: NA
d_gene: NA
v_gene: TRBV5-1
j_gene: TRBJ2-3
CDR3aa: CASSLQPGSSTDTQYF
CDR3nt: TGCGCCAGCAGCTTGCAGCCAGGCTCTAGCACAGATACGCAGTATTTT

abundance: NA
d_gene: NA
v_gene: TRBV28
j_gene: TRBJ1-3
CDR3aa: CASSPTQGKRSGNTIYF
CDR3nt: TGTGCCAGCAGTCCAACCCAGGGGAAAAGGAGTGGAAACACCATATATTTT

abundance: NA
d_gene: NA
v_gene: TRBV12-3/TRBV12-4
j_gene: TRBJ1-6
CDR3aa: CASSRGGSPLHF
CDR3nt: TGTGCCAGCAGCCGAGGGGGTTCACCCCTCCACTTT

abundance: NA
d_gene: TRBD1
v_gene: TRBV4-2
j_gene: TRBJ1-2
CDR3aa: CASSQGQRTTYGYTF
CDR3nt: TGTGCCAGCAGCCAGGGACAGAGGACAACCTATGGCTACACCTTC

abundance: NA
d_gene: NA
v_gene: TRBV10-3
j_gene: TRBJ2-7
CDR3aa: CAISEVSGTVGEQYF
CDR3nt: TGTGCCATCAGTGAAGTCTCGGGGACTGTAGGCGAGCAGTACTTC

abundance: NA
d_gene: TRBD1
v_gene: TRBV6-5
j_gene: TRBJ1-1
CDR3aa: CASSYGPSGQGTEAFF
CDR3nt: TGTGCCAGCAGTTACGGTCCGTCGGGACAGGGGACTGAAGCTTTCTTT

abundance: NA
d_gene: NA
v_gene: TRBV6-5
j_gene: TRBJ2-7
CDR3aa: CASSSTPGLGSYEQYF
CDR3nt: TGTGCCAGCAGTTCCACACCGGGATTAGGGAGCTACGAGCAGTACTTC

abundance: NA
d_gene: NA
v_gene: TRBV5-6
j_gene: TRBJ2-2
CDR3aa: CASARVAGELFF
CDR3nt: TGTGCCAGCGCCAGGGTGGCGGGGGAGCTGTTTTTT

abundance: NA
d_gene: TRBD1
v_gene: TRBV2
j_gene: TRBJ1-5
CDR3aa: CASRMTGASRQPQHF
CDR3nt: TGTGCCAGCAGGATGACAGGGGCATCACGTCAGCCCCAGCATTTT

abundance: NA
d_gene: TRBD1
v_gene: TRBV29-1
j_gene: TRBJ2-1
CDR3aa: CSVNPQGAYNEQFF
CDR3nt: TGCAGCGTTAACCCCCAGGGGGCCTATAATGAGCAGTTCTTC

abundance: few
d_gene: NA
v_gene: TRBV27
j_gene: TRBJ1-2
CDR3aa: CASSLSATYGYTF
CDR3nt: TGTGCCAGCAGTTTATCAGCGACCTATGGCTACACCTTC

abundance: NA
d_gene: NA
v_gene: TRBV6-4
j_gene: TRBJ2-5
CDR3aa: CASSEGASRRETQYF
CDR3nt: TGTGCCAGCAGTGAAGGTGCCAGTCGGAGGGAGACCCAGTACTTC

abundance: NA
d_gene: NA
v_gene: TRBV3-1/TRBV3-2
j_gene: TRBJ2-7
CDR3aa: CASSQGQIYEQYF
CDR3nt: TGTGCCAGCAGCCAAGGACAGATATACGAGCAGTACTTC

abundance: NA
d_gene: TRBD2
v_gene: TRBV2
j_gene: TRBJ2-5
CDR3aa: CASSPRTSGGRTPKYF
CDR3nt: TGTGCCAGCAGTCCACGGACTAGCGGGGGGCGAACACCCAAGTACTTC

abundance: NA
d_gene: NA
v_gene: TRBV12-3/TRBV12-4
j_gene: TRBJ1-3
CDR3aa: CASSLQGYTIYF
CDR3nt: TGTGCCAGCAGTTTACAGGGTTACACCATATATTTT

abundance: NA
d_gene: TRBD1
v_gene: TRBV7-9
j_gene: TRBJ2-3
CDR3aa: CASSLRGRPTDTQYF
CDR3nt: TGTGCCAGCAGCCTCAGGGGGCGACCCACAGATACGCAGTATTTT

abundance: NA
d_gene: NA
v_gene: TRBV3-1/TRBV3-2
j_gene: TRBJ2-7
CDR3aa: CASSQAGPGPYEQYF
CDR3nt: TGTGCCAGCAGCCAAGCAGGGCCCGGTCCCTACGAGCAGTACTTC

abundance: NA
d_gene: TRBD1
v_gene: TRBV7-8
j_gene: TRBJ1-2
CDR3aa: CASSAEGANSYGYTF
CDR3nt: TGTGCCAGCAGCGCCGAGGGGGCAAACAGCTATGGCTACACCTTC

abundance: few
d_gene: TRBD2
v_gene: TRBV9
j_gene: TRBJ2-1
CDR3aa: CASSAIGTSGGDEQFF
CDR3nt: TGTGCCAGCAGCGCGATCGGGACTAGCGGGGGCGATGAGCAGTTCTTC

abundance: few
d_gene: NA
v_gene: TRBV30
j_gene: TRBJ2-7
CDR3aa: CAYGQTYEQYF
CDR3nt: TGTGCGTATGGACAGACCTACGAGCAGTACTTC

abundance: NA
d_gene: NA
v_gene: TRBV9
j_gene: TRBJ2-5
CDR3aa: CASSVAPGVQETQYF
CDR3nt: TGTGCCAGCAGCGTAGCTCCGGGGGTACAAGAGACCCAGTACTTC

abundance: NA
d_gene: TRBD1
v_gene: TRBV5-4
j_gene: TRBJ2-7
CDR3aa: CASSPDRASYEQYF
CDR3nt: TGTGCCAGCAGCCCAGACAGGGCCTCCTACGAGCAGTACTTC

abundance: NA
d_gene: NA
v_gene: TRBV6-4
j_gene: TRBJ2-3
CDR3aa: CASSADLNTDTQYF
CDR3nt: TGTGCCAGCAGTGCTGACTTGAACACAGATACGCAGTATTTT

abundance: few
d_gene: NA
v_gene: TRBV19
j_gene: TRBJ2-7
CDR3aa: CASSPEGARWGEQYF
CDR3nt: TGTGCCAGTAGTCCAGAGGGAGCTAGGTGGGGCGAGCAGTACTTC

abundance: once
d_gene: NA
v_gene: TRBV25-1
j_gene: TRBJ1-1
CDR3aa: CASSESTEAFF
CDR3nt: TGTGCCAGCAGTGAATCGACTGAAGCTTTCTTT

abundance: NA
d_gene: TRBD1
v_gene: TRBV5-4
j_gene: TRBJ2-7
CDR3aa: CASSSPGQGHEQYF
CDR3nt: TGTGCCAGCAGCTCGCCGGGACAGGGGCACGAGCAGTACTTC

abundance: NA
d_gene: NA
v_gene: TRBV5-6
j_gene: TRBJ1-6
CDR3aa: CASSPGSYNSPLHF
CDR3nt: TGTGCCAGCAGCCCCGGGTCCTATAATTCACCCCTCCACTTT

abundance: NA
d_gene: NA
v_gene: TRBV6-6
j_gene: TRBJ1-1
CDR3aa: CASSRRLNTEAFF
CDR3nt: TGTGCCAGCAGCCGACGGTTGAACACTGAAGCTTTCTTT

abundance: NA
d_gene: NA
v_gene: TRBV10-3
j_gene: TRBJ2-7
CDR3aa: CAISERGAGEEQYF
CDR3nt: TGTGCCATCAGTGAGCGGGGGGCCGGGGAGGAGCAGTACTTC

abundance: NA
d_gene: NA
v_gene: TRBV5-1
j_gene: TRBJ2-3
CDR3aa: CASGPPRMTDTQYF
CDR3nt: TGCGCCAGCGGCCCGCCTCGTATGACAGATACGCAGTATTTT

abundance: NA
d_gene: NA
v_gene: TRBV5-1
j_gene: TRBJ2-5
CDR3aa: CASSLGAGAQETQYF
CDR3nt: TGCGCCAGCAGCTTGGGGGCGGGGGCACAAGAGACCCAGTACTTC

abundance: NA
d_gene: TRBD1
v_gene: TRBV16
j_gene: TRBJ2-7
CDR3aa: CASSQLGTGTEQYF
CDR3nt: TGTGCCAGCAGCCAATTGGGGACAGGGACCGAGCAGTACTTC

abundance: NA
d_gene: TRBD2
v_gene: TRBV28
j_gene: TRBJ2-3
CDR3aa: CASSLGGGSDTQYF
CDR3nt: TGTGCCAGCAGTTTAGGGGGGGGAAGCGATACGCAGTATTTT

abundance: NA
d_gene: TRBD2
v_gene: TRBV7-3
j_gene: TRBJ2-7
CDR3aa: CASSIAGGGSYEQYF
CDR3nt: TGTGCCAGCAGCATAGCGGGGGGCGGGTCCTACGAGCAGTACTTC

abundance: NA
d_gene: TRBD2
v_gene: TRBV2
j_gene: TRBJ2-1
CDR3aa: CASSELASGGGGNEQFF
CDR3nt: TGTGCCAGCAGTGAATTGGCTAGCGGGGGGGGTGGCAATGAGCAGTTCTTC

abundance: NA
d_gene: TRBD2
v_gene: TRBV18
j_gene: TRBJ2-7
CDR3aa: CASSPPTTSFNEQYF
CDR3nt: TGTGCCAGCTCACCACCGACGACTAGCTTCAACGAGCAGTACTTC

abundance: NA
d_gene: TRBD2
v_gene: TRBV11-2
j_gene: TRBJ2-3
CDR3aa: CASSLGGLAGGPTDTQYF
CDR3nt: TGTGCCAGCAGCTTAGGTGGACTAGCGGGGGGTCCCACAGATACGCAGTATTTT

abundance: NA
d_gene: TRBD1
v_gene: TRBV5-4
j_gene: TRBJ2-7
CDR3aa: CASSSGTGGFEQYF
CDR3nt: TGTGCCAGCAGCTCCGGGACAGGGGGCTTCGAGCAGTACTTC

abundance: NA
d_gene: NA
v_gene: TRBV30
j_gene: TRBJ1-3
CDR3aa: CAWSGGNTIYF
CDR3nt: TGTGCCTGGAGCGGGGGAAACACCATATATTTT

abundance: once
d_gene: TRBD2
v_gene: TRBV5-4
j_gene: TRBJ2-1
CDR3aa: CASSLGAGRGSYNEQFF
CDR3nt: TGTGCCAGCAGCTTAGGAGCGGGACGGGGGTCCTACAATGAGCAGTTCTTC

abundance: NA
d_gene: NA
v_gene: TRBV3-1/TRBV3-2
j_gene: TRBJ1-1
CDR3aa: CASSPGRGWNTEAFF
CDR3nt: TGTGCCAGCAGCCCCGGTAGGGGGTGGAACACTGAAGCTTTCTTT

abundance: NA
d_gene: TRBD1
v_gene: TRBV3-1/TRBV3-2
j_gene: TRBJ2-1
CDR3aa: CASSPRPGGSNEQFF
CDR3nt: TGTGCCAGCAGCCCCCGGCCAGGGGGCTCTAATGAGCAGTTCTTC

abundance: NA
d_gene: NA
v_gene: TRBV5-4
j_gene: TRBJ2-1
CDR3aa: CASSLALHNEQFF
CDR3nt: TGTGCCAGCAGCTTGGCTCTTCACAATGAGCAGTTCTTC

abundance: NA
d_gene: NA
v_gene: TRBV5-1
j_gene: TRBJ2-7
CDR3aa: CASSLSAEGEQYF
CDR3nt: TGCGCCAGCAGCTTAAGCGCGGAGGGCGAGCAGTACTTC

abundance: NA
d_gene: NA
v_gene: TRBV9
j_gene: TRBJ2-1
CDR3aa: CASSRLAGDEQFF
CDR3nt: TGTGCCAGCAGCCGACTTGCCGGGGATGAGCAGTTCTTC

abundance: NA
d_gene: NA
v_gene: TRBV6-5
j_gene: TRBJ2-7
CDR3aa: CASSFLGGEQYF
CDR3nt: TGTGCCAGCAGTTTCCTGGGGGGCGAGCAGTACTTC

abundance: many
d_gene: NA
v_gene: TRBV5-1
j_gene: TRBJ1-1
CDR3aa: CASRDQGNTEAFF
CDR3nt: TGCGCCTCCCGCGACCAGGGGAACACTGAAGCTTTCTTT

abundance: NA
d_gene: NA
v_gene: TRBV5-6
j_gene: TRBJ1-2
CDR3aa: CASSLASGNGYTF
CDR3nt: TGTGCCAGCAGCTTGGCTTCAGGGAATGGCTACACCTTC

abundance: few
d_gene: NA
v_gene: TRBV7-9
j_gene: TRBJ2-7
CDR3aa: CASSRQAGEQYF
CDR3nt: TGTGCCAGCAGCCGACAGGCGGGTGAGCAGTACTTC

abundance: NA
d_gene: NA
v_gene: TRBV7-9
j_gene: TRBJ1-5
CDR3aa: CASRRGGGNQPQHF
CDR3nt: TGTGCCAGCCGCCGCGGGGGGGGCAATCAGCCCCAGCATTTT